A selection of T cell receptor beta chains follows, all from one sample in a study of T cell responses to AZD1222 COVID-19 vaccine. Clones were sequenced by immunoSEQ multiplex PCR, and TCRdb holds only the in-frame ones, with some missing. The sample has around 140,000 clones; 70% to 90% are singletons. The sequences come from peripheral blood, collected on day 0 of AZD1222 vaccination. The receptor set was obtained from an adult in good health. Both conserved end residues are part of each CDR3. The D gene is left open where the match is weak. Rows may omit the clone size; those that give it use once, few, many or a size class.

abundance: NA
j_gene: TRBJ2-5
v_gene: TRBV9
d_gene: TRBD2
CDR3aa: CASSPTSGGAIGTQYF
CDR3nt: TGTGCCAGCAGCCCAACAAGCGGGGGGGCCATCGGGACCCAGTACTTC

abundance: NA
j_gene: TRBJ1-1
v_gene: TRBV6-5
d_gene: NA
CDR3aa: CASSSGERAEAFF
CDR3nt: TGTGCCAGCAGTTCAGGGGAAAGGGCTGAAGCTTTCTTT

abundance: NA
j_gene: TRBJ1-2
v_gene: TRBV27
d_gene: NA
CDR3aa: CASSFYSMGYGYTF
CDR3nt: TGTGCCAGCAGTTTTTACAGCATGGGCTATGGCTACACCTTC

abundance: NA
j_gene: TRBJ1-3
v_gene: TRBV3-1/TRBV3-2
d_gene: NA
CDR3aa: CASSQGNGNTIYF
CDR3nt: TGTGCCAGCAGCCAAGGTAATGGAAACACCATATATTTT

abundance: NA
j_gene: TRBJ2-1
v_gene: TRBV19
d_gene: NA
CDR3aa: CASNRDSYNEQFF
CDR3nt: TGTGCCAGTAATAGGGACTCCTACAATGAGCAGTTCTTC

abundance: few
j_gene: TRBJ1-1
v_gene: TRBV11-2
d_gene: NA
CDR3aa: CASSLDRRGKAEAFF
CDR3nt: TGTGCCAGCAGCTTAGATCGGCGAGGGAAGGCTGAAGCTTTCTTT

abundance: NA
j_gene: TRBJ1-6
v_gene: TRBV2
d_gene: NA
CDR3aa: CASTPDNSPLHF
CDR3nt: TGTGCCAGCACCCCAGATAATTCACCCCTCCACTTT

abundance: NA
j_gene: TRBJ2-2
v_gene: TRBV7-2
d_gene: TRBD2
CDR3aa: CASSLGRGGYTGELFF
CDR3nt: TGTGCCAGCAGCTTAGGACGGGGGGGCTACACCGGGGAGCTGTTTTTT

abundance: NA
j_gene: TRBJ1-1
v_gene: TRBV10-3
d_gene: NA
CDR3aa: CAIKPGGYTEAFF
CDR3nt: TGTGCCATCAAGCCGGGAGGCTACACTGAAGCTTTCTTT

abundance: NA
j_gene: TRBJ2-3
v_gene: TRBV4-2
d_gene: TRBD2
CDR3aa: CASSQEGASGHTDTQYF
CDR3nt: TGTGCCAGCAGCCAAGAGGGAGCTAGCGGACACACAGATACGCAGTATTTT

abundance: NA
j_gene: TRBJ1-2
v_gene: TRBV28
d_gene: TRBD1
CDR3aa: CASSFGVFSGQAKLANYGYTF
CDR3nt: TGTGCCAGCAGTTTTGGGGTTTTTTCTGGACAGGCTAAGTTAGCTAACTATGGCTACACCTTC